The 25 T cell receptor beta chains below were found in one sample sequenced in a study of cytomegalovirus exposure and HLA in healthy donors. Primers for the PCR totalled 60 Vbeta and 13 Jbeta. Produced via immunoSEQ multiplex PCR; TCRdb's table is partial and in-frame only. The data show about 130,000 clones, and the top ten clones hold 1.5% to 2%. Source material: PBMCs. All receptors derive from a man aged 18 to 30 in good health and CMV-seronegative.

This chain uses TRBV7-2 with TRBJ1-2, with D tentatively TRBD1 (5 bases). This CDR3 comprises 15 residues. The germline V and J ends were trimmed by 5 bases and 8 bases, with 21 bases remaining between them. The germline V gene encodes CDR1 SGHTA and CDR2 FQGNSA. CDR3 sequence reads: CASSRGVRGLWGYTF. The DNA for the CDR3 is TGTGCCAGCAGCCGAGGAGTAAGGGGACTATGGGGCTACACCTTC.

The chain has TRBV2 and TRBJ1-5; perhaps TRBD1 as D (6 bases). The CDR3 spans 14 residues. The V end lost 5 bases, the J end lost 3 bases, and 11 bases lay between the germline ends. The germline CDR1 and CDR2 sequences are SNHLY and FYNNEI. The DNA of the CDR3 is TGTGCCAGCAGTTATCAGGGGTTCAATCAGCCCCAGCATTTT. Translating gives CASSYQGFNQPQHF.

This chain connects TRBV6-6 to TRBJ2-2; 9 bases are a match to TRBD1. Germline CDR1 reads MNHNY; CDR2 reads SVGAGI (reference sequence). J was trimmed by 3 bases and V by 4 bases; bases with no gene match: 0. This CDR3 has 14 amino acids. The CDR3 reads CASSWTGDTGELFF. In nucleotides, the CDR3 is TGTGCCAGCAGTTGGACAGGGGACACCGGGGAGCTGTTTTTT.

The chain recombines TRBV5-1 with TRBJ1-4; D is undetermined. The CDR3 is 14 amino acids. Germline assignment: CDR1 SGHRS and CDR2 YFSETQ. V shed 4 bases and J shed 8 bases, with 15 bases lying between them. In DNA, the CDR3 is TGCGCCAGCAGCGCCGTCGAGGGTGGAGAAAAACTGTTTTTT. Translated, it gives CASSAVEGGEKLFF.

CDR3 nucleotide sequence: TGTGCCAGCCAAAGGGAACTAGAAGGCTACACCTTC. Translated, it gives CASQRELEGYTF. The V and J genes are TRBV18 and TRBJ1-2; no clear D gene. The CDR3 is made up of 12 amino acids. The germline V gene has CDR1 KGHSH and CDR2 LQKENI. Deletions cut 8 bases from V and 8 bases from J, with 15 bases between.

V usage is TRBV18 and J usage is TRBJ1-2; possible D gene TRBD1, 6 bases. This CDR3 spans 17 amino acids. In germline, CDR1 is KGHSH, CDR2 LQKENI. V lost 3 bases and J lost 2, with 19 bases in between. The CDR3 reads CASSPGRQGTLNYGYTF. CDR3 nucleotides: TGTGCCAGCTCACCGGGACGGCAGGGGACCTTAAACTATGGCTACACCTTC.

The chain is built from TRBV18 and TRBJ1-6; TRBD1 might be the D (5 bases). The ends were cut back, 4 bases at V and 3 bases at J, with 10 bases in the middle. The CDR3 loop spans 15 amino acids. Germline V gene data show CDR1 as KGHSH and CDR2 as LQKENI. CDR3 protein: CASSLTGVYNSPLHF. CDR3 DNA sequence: TGTGCCAGCTCACTTACAGGCGTCTATAATTCACCCCTCCACTTT.

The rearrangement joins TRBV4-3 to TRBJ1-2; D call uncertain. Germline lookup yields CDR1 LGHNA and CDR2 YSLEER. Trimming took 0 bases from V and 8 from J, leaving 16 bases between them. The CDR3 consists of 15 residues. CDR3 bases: TGCGCCAGCAGCCAAGACGTGAAAAGCGCCTCGGGCTACACCTTC. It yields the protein CASSQDVKSASGYTF.

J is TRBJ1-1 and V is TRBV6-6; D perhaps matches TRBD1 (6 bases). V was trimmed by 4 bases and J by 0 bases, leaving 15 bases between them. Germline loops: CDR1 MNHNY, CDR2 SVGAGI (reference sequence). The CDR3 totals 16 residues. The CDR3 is CASSSSQTGMNTEAFF. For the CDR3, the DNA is TGTGCCAGCAGTTCATCTCAGACAGGCATGAACACTGAAGCTTTCTTT.

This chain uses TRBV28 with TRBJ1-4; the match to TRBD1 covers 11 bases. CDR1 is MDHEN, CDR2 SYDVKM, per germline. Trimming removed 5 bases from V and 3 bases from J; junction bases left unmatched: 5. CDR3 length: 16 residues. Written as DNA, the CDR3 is TGTGCCAGCAGTACCGGGACAGGGGGTCCTAATGAAAAACTGTTTTTT. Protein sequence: CASSTGTGGPNEKLFF.

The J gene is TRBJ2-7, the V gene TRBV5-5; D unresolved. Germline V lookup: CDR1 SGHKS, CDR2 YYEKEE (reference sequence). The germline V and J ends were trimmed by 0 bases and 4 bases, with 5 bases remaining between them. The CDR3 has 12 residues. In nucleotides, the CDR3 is TGTGCCAGCAGCTTGGACGGGTACGAGCAGTACTTC. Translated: CASSLDGYEQYF.

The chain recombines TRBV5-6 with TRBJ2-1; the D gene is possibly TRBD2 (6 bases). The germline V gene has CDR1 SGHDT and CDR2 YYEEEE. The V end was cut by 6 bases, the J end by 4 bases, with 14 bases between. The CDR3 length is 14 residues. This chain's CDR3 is CASNPSGTYNEQFF. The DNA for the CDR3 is TGTGCCAGCAACCCCTCGGGGACTTACAATGAGCAGTTCTTC.

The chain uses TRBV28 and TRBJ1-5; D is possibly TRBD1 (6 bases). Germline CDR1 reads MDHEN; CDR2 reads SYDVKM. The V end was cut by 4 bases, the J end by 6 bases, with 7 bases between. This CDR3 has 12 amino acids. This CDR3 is CASSSGAQPQHF. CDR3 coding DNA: TGTGCCAGCAGTTCAGGGGCTCAGCCCCAGCATTTT.

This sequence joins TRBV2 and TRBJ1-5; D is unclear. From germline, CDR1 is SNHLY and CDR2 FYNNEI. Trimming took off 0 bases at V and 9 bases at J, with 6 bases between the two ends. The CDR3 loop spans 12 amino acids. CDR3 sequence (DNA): TGTGCCAGCAGTGAAGCGCGGAGGCCCCAGCATTTT. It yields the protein CASSEARRPQHF.

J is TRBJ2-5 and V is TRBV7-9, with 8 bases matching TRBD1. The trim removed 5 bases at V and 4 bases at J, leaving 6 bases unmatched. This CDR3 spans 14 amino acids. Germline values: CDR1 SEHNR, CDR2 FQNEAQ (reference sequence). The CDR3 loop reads CASSRSGGGETQYF. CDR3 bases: TGTGCCAGCAGCCGATCAGGGGGCGGAGAGACCCAGTACTTC.

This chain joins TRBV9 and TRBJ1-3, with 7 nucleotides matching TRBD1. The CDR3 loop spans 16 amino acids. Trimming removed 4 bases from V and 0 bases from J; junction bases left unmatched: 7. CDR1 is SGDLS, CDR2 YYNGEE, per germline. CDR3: CASSFRGTGSGNTIYF. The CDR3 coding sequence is TGTGCCAGCAGCTTCAGGGGGACGGGCTCTGGAAACACCATATATTTT.

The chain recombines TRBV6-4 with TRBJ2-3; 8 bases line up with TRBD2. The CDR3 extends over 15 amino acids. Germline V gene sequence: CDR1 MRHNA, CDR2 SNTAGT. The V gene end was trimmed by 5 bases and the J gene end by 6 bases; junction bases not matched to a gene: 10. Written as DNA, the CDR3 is TGTGCCAGCAGTCCTACTAGCGGCTCAGGGGATACGCAGTATTTT. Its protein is CASSPTSGSGDTQYF.

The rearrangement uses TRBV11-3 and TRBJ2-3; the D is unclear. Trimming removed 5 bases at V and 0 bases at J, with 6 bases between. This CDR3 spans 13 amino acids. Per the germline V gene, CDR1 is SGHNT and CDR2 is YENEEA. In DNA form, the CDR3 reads TGTGCCAGCAGCGCTACTAGCACAGATACGCAGTATTTT. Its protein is CASSATSTDTQYF.

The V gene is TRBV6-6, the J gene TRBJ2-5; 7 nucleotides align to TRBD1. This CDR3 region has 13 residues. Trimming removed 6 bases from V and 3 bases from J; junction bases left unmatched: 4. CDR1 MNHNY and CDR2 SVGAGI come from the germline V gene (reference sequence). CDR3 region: CASRPTGKETQYF. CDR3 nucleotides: TGTGCCAGCAGACCGACAGGGAAAGAGACCCAGTACTTC.

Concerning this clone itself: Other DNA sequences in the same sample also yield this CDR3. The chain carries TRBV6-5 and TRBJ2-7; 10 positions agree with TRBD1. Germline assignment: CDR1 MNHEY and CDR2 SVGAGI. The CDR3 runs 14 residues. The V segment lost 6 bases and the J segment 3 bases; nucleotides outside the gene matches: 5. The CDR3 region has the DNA TGTGCCAGCAGGAGGGGACAGGGGAGCTACGAGCAGTACTTC. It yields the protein CASRRGQGSYEQYF.

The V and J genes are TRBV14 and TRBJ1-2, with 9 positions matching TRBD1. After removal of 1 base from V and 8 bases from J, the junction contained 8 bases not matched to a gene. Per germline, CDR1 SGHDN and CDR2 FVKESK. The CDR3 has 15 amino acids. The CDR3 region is CASSQAGTGSLGYTF. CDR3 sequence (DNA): TGTGCCAGCAGCCAAGCCGGGACAGGGTCTTTGGGCTACACCTTC.

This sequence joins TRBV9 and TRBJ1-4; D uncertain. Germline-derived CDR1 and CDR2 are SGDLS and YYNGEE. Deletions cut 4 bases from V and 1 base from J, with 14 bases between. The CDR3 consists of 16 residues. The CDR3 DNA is TGTGCCAGCAGCCCCGGAGGGAGGATAACTAATGAAAAACTGTTTTTT. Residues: CASSPGGRITNEKLFF.

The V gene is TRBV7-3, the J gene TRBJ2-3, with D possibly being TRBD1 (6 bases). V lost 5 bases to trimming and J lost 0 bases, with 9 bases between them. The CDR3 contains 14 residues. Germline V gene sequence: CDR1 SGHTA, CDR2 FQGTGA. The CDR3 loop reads CASSPGQSTDTQYF. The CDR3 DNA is TGTGCCAGCAGCCCAGGACAGAGCACAGATACGCAGTATTTT.

The chain's CDR3 is CASSLVPRSREETQYF. CDR3 in DNA: TGTGCCAGCAGCTTGGTACCGCGCTCACGAGAAGAGACCCAGTACTTC. This rearrangement joins TRBV5-6 to TRBJ2-5; no clear D. Trimming removed 0 bases from V and 3 bases from J, with 15 bases in between. This CDR3 spans 16 amino acids. The germline V gene encodes CDR1 SGHDT and CDR2 YYEEEE.

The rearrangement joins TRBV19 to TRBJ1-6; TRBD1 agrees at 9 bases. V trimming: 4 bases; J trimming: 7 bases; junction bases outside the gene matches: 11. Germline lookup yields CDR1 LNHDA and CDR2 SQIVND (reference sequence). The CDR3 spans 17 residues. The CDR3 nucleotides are TGTGCCAGTAGTACGACCGGGACAGGGAGCTTCAATTCACCCCTCCACTTT. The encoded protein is CASSTTGTGSFNSPLHF.